The source of this T cell receptor beta chain is a study of identical twins. General study findings and limits: Compared with models, monozygotic twins showed more out-of-frame TCR alpha sharing. Twins shared beta out-of-frame sequences in excess, but this excess was weaker.

Template switching created a universal primer site, and the cDNA included unique molecular identifiers. TCRdb reprocessed the 5' RACE reads via MiXCR and lists one record per CDR3 protein. The repertoire has around 650,000 distinct CDR3 sequences, under 8.5% of them found once; the top ten carry around 1.6%. From germline, CDR1 is SGHRS and CDR2 YFSETQ. The CDR3 contains 14 residues. V was clipped by 6 bases and J by 4 bases; unmatched bases: 9. This clonotype occurred many times. Its matching antigen is unknown. These data also featured in a second study, about yellow fever vaccine responses in identical twins.

This rearrangement joins TRBV5-1 to TRBJ1-1; 7 nucleotides match TRBD1. Sequencing input: PBMCs. The receptor comes from a woman between 18 and 29 years old in good health. DNA for the CDR3: TGCGCCAGCACCGAAAGACAGGGTCTCACTGAAGCTTTCTTT. The encoded protein is CASTERQGLTEAFF. Complete variable domain (other parts from reference TRBV5-1 and TRBJ1-1): KAGVTQTPRYLIKTRGQQVTLSCSPISGHRSVSWYQQTPGQGLQFLFEYFSETQRNKGNFPGRFSGRQFSNSRSEMNVSTLELGDSALYLCASTERQGLTEAFFGQGTRLTVV.